The clone carrying this T cell receptor beta chain was detected a few times. What it recognizes is unknown. This record belongs to a study of T cell responses to AZD1222 COVID-19 vaccine. Overall study results and limits: Elevations in Spike-specific TCR breadth and depth followed administration of two AZD1222 doses. White British people made up most donors, females outnumbered males, and clonal diversity was possibly underestimated.

Clones were read by immunoSEQ multiplex PCR, and TCRdb kept only the in-frame ones, dropping some. The sample records some 150,000 clones, over 80% being singletons. Per the germline V gene, CDR1 is LNHDA and CDR2 is SQIVND (reference sequence). V was pared by 7 bases and J by 5 bases, with 14 bases of the junction left unmatched. This CDR3 has 16 residues. This chain links TRBV19 with TRBJ2-1; TRBD2 agrees at 7 bases. The receptor comes from an adult in good health. The sequencing used peripheral blood, collected on day 0 of MenACWY control vaccination. This CDR3 reads CASTQSISGKHNEQFF. The DNA of the CDR3 is TGTGCCAGTACCCAATCGATCAGCGGGAAGCACAATGAGCAGTTCTTC.